This T cell receptor beta chain is drawn from a study of cytomegalovirus exposure and HLA in healthy donors. In the study overall: Unique TCRs numbering approximately 80 million, obtained from HLA-typed donors, made up an early data release.

This clone has more than one count but fewer than ten. Its antigen is not known. Whole-study findings and limits: TCR beta chains associated with HLA were, in a later analysis, more clonally expanded than equally common others. One cluster of highly shared sequence variants probably arose as a sequencing artifact. Some public TCRs appeared in many individuals, while most sequences were rare.

This CDR3 contains 15 residues. CDR1 is MGHRA, CDR2 YSYEKL, per germline. The V gene lost 2 bases and the J gene lost 11 bases, with 21 bases spanning the gap. A multiplex PCR was run with 60 Vbeta primers and 13 Jbeta primers. The table came from immunoSEQ multiplex PCR; TCRdb's copy has only in-frame clones and leaves some out. The sample holds 160,000 or so clones, about 80% seen once. Source material: PBMCs. The chain has TRBV4-1 and TRBJ1-1; the D gene is possibly TRBD1 (5 bases). The source is a woman aged 45-65 years in good health and CMV-seronegative. The chain's CDR3 is CASSQPGGRVGVAFF. The CDR3 region has the DNA TGCGCCAGCAGCCAACCGGGGGGGAGAGTGGGGGTTGCTTTCTTT.